These 11 T cell receptor beta chains were all obtained from the same sample, sequenced in a study of control samples from healthy donors and cancer patients (dated by TCRdb to 2018 to 2021). To prepare the library, the immunoSEQ multiplex PCR assay was applied. This is the immuneACCESS table as TCRdb keeps it, with only in-frame sequences that have V and J called. A part of the clones is gone; compared with another copy, unresolved V genes explain less than half, and the rest is unexplained. The sample table contains about 60,000 clones; only one count was recorded for 88% of them. In total, the top ten clones hold roughly 3.8% of the sample. The sequenced material came from blood. These receptors were taken from a man in his fifties or sixties in good health.

This rearrangement joins TRBV18 to TRBJ2-7; TRBD1 matches at 7 bases. V dropped 2 bases and J dropped 4; count of bases not matched to a gene: 8. CDR3 length: 15 amino acids. CDR1 KGHSH and CDR2 LQKENI come from the germline V gene. CDR3 region: CASSPYGQESYEQYF. CDR3 sequence (DNA): TGTGCCAGCTCACCATATGGACAGGAGTCTTACGAGCAGTACTTC.

This clone was detected once. The chain is built from TRBV28 and TRBJ1-3, with 8 nucleotides matching TRBD1. The CDR3 has 13 amino acids. Looked up from germline, CDR1 is MDHEN and CDR2 is SYDVKM. J lost 5 bases, V lost 6 bases, and 3 bases had no gene match. The CDR3 DNA reads as TGTGCCAGCAGGCAGGGGGCAAGAAACACCATATATTTT. This codes for CASRQGARNTIYF.

V and J are TRBV6-5 and TRBJ2-5; 7 nucleotides agree with TRBD1. Losses at the gene ends were 6 bases for V and 3 bases for J; bases not matched to a gene: 10. This CDR3 region has 15 residues. Germline-derived CDR1 and CDR2 are MNHEY and SVGAGI. In DNA, the CDR3 is TGTGCCAGCAGCCCCATGACAGGGTCCAAAGAGACCCAGTACTTC. Its translation is CASSPMTGSKETQYF.

The J gene is TRBJ1-1, the V gene TRBV10-1; no clear D gene. This CDR3 comprises 13 residues. The V and J ends lost 4 bases and 4 bases respectively, with 10 bases between them. Germline V gene data show CDR1 as WNHNN and CDR2 as SYGVQD (reference sequence). The CDR3 loop is CASSVGRGTEAFF. CDR3 DNA sequence: TGCGCCAGCAGTGTTGGCCGGGGCACTGAAGCTTTCTTT.

The chain couples TRBV19 to TRBJ2-1; 7 bases agree with TRBD1. Looked up from germline, CDR1 is LNHDA and CDR2 is SQIVND (reference sequence). The length of the CDR3 is 15 residues. J gave up 7 bases and V 4 bases, and 10 bases lay outside the gene matches. CDR3 in DNA: TGTGCCAGTAGTAGAAACGGACAGGCCTCTAATGAGCAGTTCTTC. Amino acids: CASSRNGQASNEQFF.

This clone appeared a single time. The rearrangement joins TRBV18 to TRBJ2-7, with TRBD1 identical over 8 bases. The CDR3 is 15 amino acids. V gave up 0 bases and J gave up 2 bases; unmatched junction bases: 3. Per germline, CDR1 KGHSH and CDR2 LQKENI. The CDR3 DNA follows: TGTGCCAGCTCACCACCGGGACAGGCAACCTACGAGCAGTACTTC. It codes for CASSPPGQATYEQYF.

The CDR3 here is CASRTIPYGYTF. In DNA, the CDR3 is TGTGCCAGCAGGACTATCCCCTATGGCTACACCTTC. The chain carries TRBV6-5 and TRBJ1-2; no clear D. Trimming shortened V by 6 bases and J by 4 bases, and 9 bases separated the two germline ends. The CDR3 is made up of 12 amino acids. Germline CDR1 and CDR2: MNHEY and SVGAGI.

This clone was counted a single time. The rearrangement joins TRBV5-4 to TRBJ2-1; D is uncertain. The CDR3 totals 14 residues. V lost 0 bases and J lost 6, with 10 bases in between. Germline CDR1 SGHNT, CDR2 YYREEE (reference sequence). As DNA, the CDR3 is TGTGCCAGCAGCTTGGGACGTCTCAGCAATGAGCAGTTCTTC. This encodes CASSLGRLSNEQFF. The full variable domain, with the rest looked up from reference TRBV5-4 and TRBJ2-1, is ETGVTQSPTHLIKTRGQQVTLRCSSQSGHNTVSWYQQALGQGPQFIFQYYREEENGRGNFPPRFSGLQFPNYSSELNVNALELDDSALYLCASSLGRLSNEQFFGPGTRLTVL.

This sequence joins TRBV10-3 and TRBJ1-4, with TRBD1 as a possible D gene (6 bases). CDR1 and CDR2 from the germline V gene are ENHRY and SYGVKD. There are 13 residues in the CDR3. The germline V and J ends were trimmed by 5 bases and 16 bases, with 20 bases remaining between them. CDR3 nucleotides: TGTGCCATCAGTTGGGACAACACCCGTCCACGGTTTTTT. Residues: CAISWDNTRPRFF.

The chain carries TRBV14 and TRBJ2-5; D is ambiguous. There are 13 residues in the CDR3. CDR1 is SGHDN, CDR2 FVKESK, per germline. Trimming pared 4 bases from V and 2 bases from J, leaving 8 bases between. The CDR3 region is CASSRQLQETQYF. CDR3 nucleotides: TGTGCCAGCAGCCGGCAGCTACAAGAGACCCAGTACTTC.

The gene calls are TRBV10-2 and TRBJ1-1, with D possibly being TRBD1 (5 bases). Trimming cost V 8 bases and J 6 bases, with 7 bases left between them. The CDR3 consists of 10 residues. The V gene's germline CDR1 is WSHSY and CDR2 SAAADI. The chain's CDR3 is CASGGPEAFF. As DNA, the CDR3 is TGCGCCAGCGGGGGTCCTGAAGCTTTCTTT.